By its share, the clone carrying this TCR beta chain is medium-sized (0.01 to 0.1%). Its antigen is not known. This beta chain turned up in a library designed for alpha chains; as an off-target read, its abundance says little. The CDR3 contains 13 residues. From germline, CDR1 is LGHDT and CDR2 YNNKEL (reference sequence). Between the trimmed V and J ends, which lost 4 bases and 4 bases, there was a span of 9 bases. The study tagged each TCR cDNA molecule with a unique molecular identifier. TCRdb used MiXCR to reprocess the 5' RACE reads, holding one entry per CDR3 protein. The table lists more than 6,500 distinct CDR3 sequences, roughly 12% of them singletons. The sample originates from a study of spatial heterogeneity in lung cancer. Whole-study context: Combinations of a unique TCR and a UMI were tallied in raw reads, and on average each appeared more than ten times. Study observations and caveats: Mutation tallies in tumors tracked expanded intratumoral alpha and beta TCR counts.

Noted time point: sample taken at primary tumor resection. The input for sequencing was lung tumor tissue, taken at surgery. The rearrangement links TRBV3-1 to TRBJ2-3, with D possibly being TRBD1 or TRBD2 (5 bases each). This receptor was obtained from a male donor with early-stage non-small cell lung cancer. CDR3 sequence reads: CASSRGRADTQYF. DNA for the CDR3: TGTGCCAGCAGCCGGGGACGGGCAGATACGCAGTATTTT.